The 11 T cell receptor beta chains reported below all come from one sample, sequenced in a study of radiotherapy plus CTLA-4 blockade in lung cancer. Here immunoSEQ multiplex PCR was the method, and the copy in TCRdb shows in-frame clones only, minus some. This sample has around 49,000 clones, with 70% to 90% found just once. The material was peripheral blood, obtained from a patient treated with radiotherapy plus ipilimumab. The source of these receptors is a human donor with non-small cell lung cancer whose response to radiotherapy plus ipilimumab could not be evaluated.

In DNA, the CDR3 is TGCGCCAGCAGCCAGGCGCCTGGAAGCGTCTACGAGCAGTACTTC. Translated: CASSQAPGSVYEQYF. The chain joins TRBV4-3 to TRBJ2-7; D is unresolved. With 3 bases removed from V and 3 bases from J, the gap between germline ends came to 15 bases. From germline, CDR1 is LGHNA and CDR2 YSLEER. There are 15 residues in the CDR3.

The genes are TRBV18 and TRBJ2-7; D might be TRBD2 (5 bases). Trimming pared 1 base from V and 6 bases from J, leaving 13 bases between. Germline V gene sequence: CDR1 KGHSH, CDR2 LQKENI. The length of the CDR3 is 14 residues. The CDR3 DNA is TGTGCCAGCTCACCACAGAGGGTTGGGTCCGAGCAGTACTTC. Protein product: CASSPQRVGSEQYF.

The chain uses TRBV5-4 and TRBJ2-1; TRBD2 aligns across 11 bases. Per germline, CDR1 SGHNT and CDR2 YYREEE (reference sequence). The CDR3 is 16 residues long. Unmatched junction bases numbered 6, after V lost 4 bases and J lost 3 bases. The CDR3 reads CASSPGLAGVYNEQFF. The CDR3 nucleotides are TGTGCCAGCAGCCCAGGACTAGCGGGTGTCTACAATGAGCAGTTCTTC.

The chain links TRBV6-5 to TRBJ1-5, with D possibly TRBD1 on 6 matching bases. Germline lookup yields CDR1 MNHEY and CDR2 SVGAGI. Deletions cut 0 bases from V and 0 bases from J, with 6 bases between. CDR3 length: 15 amino acids. The CDR3 nucleotides are TGTGCCAGCAGTTACTCGACAGGTAGCAATCAGCCCCAGCATTTT. Protein: CASSYSTGSNQPQHF.

This sequence joins TRBV6-6 and TRBJ2-3; D not certain. The CDR3 sequence is 12 residues long. The ends were cut back, 5 bases at V and 2 bases at J, with 5 bases in the middle. Germline V gene sequence: CDR1 MNHNY, CDR2 SVGAGI (reference sequence). The CDR3, as DNA: TGTGCCAGCAGTAGCCCCACAGATACGCAGTATTTT. Residues: CASSSPTDTQYF.

This clone was picked up a small number of times. The genes are TRBV28 and TRBJ2-7, with 7 bases fitting TRBD1. This CDR3 has 14 amino acids. Trimming took 5 bases from V and 2 from J; bases not matched to a gene: 6. CDR1 and CDR2 (germline): MDHEN, SYDVKM. Here the CDR3 reads CASSPRTGTYEQYF. The CDR3 nucleotides are TGTGCCAGCAGTCCCCGGACAGGCACCTACGAGCAGTACTTC.

This clone was counted only a few times. DNA for the CDR3: TGCGCCAGCAGCCAAAGACTTGAACGGGGAGCTGAAGCTTTCTTT. Its protein product is CASSQRLERGAEAFF. The chain uses TRBV4-1 and TRBJ1-1, with D uncertain. The CDR3 loop spans 15 amino acids. Germline lookup yields CDR1 MGHRA and CDR2 YSYEKL. Deletions cut 2 bases from V and 6 bases from J, with 16 bases between.

The gene calls are TRBV5-1 and TRBJ1-1, with 8 bases aligning to TRBD1. This CDR3 has 14 residues. V lost 0 bases, J lost 4 bases, and 2 bases stayed unmatched. Germline V gene data show CDR1 as SGHRS and CDR2 as YFSETQ. In nucleotides, the CDR3 is TGCGCCAGCAGCTTGGACAGGGGGTTCACTGAAGCTTTCTTT. Translation: CASSLDRGFTEAFF. The full variable domain, rest sourced from reference TRBV5-1 and TRBJ1-1, is KAGVTQTPRYLIKTRGQQVTLSCSPISGHRSVSWYQQTPGQGLQFLFEYFSETQRNKGNFPGRFSGRQFSNSRSEMNVSTLELGDSALYLCASSLDRGFTEAFFGQGTRLTVV.

V is TRBV4-3 and J is TRBJ2-1; 11 positions agree with TRBD2. This CDR3 comprises 16 residues. Trimming removed 1 base from V and 8 bases from J; junction bases left unmatched: 7. CDR1 LGHNA and CDR2 YSLEER come from the germline V gene. The CDR3 is CASSQAVAGGSHEQFF. The CDR3 nucleotides read TGCGCCAGCAGCCAAGCGGTAGCGGGAGGGTCCCATGAGCAGTTCTTC.

This chain uses TRBV2 with TRBJ1-1; D may be TRBD1 (5 bases). The CDR3 contains 14 residues. From germline, CDR1 is SNHLY and CDR2 FYNNEI. Deletions cut 5 bases from V and 4 bases from J, with 14 bases between. The CDR3 sequence: CASSQLRGSTEAFF. The CDR3 bases are TGTGCCAGCAGTCAACTACGGGGGAGCACTGAAGCTTTCTTT.

V is TRBV27 and J is TRBJ2-1; 8 bases are shared with TRBD2. The CDR3 loop spans 15 amino acids. CDR1 and CDR2 from the germline V gene are MNHEY and SMNVEV (reference sequence). Losses at the gene ends were 4 bases for V and 5 bases for J; bases not matched to a gene: 7. Here the CDR3 DNA reads TGTGCCAGCAGTTACAGCGGGGGCCCAGACAATGAGCAGTTCTTC. Residues: CASSYSGGPDNEQFF.